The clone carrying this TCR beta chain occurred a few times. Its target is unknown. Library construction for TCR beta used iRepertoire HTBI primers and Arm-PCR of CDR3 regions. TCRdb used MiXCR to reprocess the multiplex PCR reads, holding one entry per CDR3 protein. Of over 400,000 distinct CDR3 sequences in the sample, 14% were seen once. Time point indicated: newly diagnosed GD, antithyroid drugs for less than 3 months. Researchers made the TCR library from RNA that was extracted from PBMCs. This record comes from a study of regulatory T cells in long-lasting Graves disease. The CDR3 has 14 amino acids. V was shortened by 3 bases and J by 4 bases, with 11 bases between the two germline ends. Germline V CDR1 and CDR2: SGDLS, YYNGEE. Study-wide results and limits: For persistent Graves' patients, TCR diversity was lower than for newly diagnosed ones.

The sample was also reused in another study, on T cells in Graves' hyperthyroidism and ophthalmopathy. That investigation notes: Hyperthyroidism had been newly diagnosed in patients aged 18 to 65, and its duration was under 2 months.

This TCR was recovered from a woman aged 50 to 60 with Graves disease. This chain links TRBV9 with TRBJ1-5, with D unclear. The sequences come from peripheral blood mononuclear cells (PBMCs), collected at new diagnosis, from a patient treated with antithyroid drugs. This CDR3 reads CASSGGERNQPQHF. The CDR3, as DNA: TGTGCCAGCAGCGGCGGGGAGAGAAATCAGCCCCAGCATTTT.